A single T cell receptor (beta chain) is shown here with its context. This clone appeared a few times. The antigen it recognizes is unknown. No base quality values were provided; no much bigger clone lies one nucleotide off. Reading from cysteine to phenylalanine, the CDR3 counts 15 amino acids. Left in the record is the CDR3 DNA by itself, 45 bases read in frame from the first base. CDR1 and CDR2 are read off the germline V gene as LGHNT and FRNRAP. A distance of 11 bases separates the germline ends of V and J, which lose 6 bases and 0 bases respectively. This entry comes from a study of cytomegalovirus exposure and HLA in healthy donors (dated by TCRdb to about 2017). Regarding the study in general: An earlier analysis of some 600 of the donors reported approximately 280 Gb of sequence data and approximately 120 million unique TCR beta sequences obtained from 150 million to 200 million T cells. An early release that covered about 640 HLA-typed donors contained approximately 300 gigabases of sequencing data and 80 million or so unique TCR sequences. Of the approximately 400 genotyped donors, around 81% fell in the genetic ancestry cluster associated with self-reported Caucasian donors. The study aimed to test whether signatures of past pathogen exposure could be identified by cataloging public T cell receptors. The T cell repertoires of 666 subjects were profiled by immunosequencing and related to cytomegalovirus serostatus. Along with the roughly 700-subject first cohort, a separate validation cohort of over a hundred different subjects was used. To predict cytomegalovirus infection status, the study combined high-throughput TCR immunosequencing, statistical association of individual TCRs with disease status, and machine learning. A later analysis re-analyzed previously published TCR beta repertoires from 550 to 700 donors and added high-resolution HLA genotyping to study TCR occurrence patterns. Rather than drawing on any new phenotypic data, the later analysis identified candidate immune exposures from TCR beta sequences and the way those sequences occurred across donors. An earlier analysis of several hundred of the donors used high-throughput TCR beta sequencing to judge whether each TCR beta V gene segment behaved as functional or pseudogenic. Donor age, sex, ethnicity and CMV serostatus were collected together with the repertoire data. In a later genetic analysis, genome-wide SNP genotypes for about 55% of the 666 donors were used, and that subset was treated as a discovery cohort. All discovery cohort repertoires had been generated using a single sequencing platform. Both class I and class II loci were covered by HLA typing, at four-digit resolution. The number of typed donors differed by locus: roughly 620-640 for A, B, C, DRB1 and DQB1; some 500 for DQA1; 606 for DPA1; and about 450 for DPB1. A handful of DR-DQ haplotypes were handled as single units for association and clustering because linkage in the cohort was strong. Among some 410 genotyped donors of the cohort, an average of roughly 240,000 unique TCR beta nucleotide sequences were sequenced per donor, about a sixth of them non-productive. What the authors observed across the whole study: In a later genetic analysis, fewer N-insertions in productive TCRs were reported among donors in an Asian-associated ancestry cluster than the 666-donor mean. A later analysis reported that several top co-occurrence clusters appeared linked to parvovirus B19, influenza, CMV and Epstein-Barr virus. Most TCR sequences were observed very rarely across donors, whereas some public TCRs were present in many individuals. Some IMGT-functional V segments, including TRBV6-2 and TRBV6-3, could not be distinguished by the 87-base-pair reads and were therefore excluded. In both the original and validation cohorts, the classifier was reported to diagnose cytomegalovirus status with high specificity and sensitivity. In an earlier analysis of more than 450 of the donors, most TCR beta V segments were observed in productive rearrangements about 90% or about 30% of the time, broadly matching IMGT annotations. A cluster of highly shared sequence variants was judged likely to be a technical artifact of the sequencing pipeline. An association between a missense DCLRE1C variant and V-gene and J-gene trimming of TCR beta chains was found in a later genetic analysis and replicated in an independent cohort. For the cohort, immune exposure information was limited to CMV serostatus. A later analysis found that HLA-associated TCR beta chains were more clonally expanded and had lower generation probabilities than equally common non-associated chains. A further reported finding was that TCR beta sequences accurately predicted the HLA-A and HLA-B alleles for most subjects in the first cohort. Because some donors lacked HLA typing at each locus, the association tests relied only on the typed subset. In vitro tests confirmed that a few of the cytomegalovirus-associated TCR beta chains recognize cytomegalovirus antigens. Assigning TCR associations to individual alleles was difficult when HLA alleles, especially DR and DQ, strongly co-occurred. This cohort had only TCR beta chains sequenced, and the lack of alpha or paired-chain data limited which features could be detected. Most CMV-associated TCR beta chains appeared to be HLA-restricted in a later analysis, and the HLA associations seemed to be driven largely by CMV exposure. Correlated functional status among segregating V segments might reflect linkage disequilibrium, but an unknown experimental factor could not be ruled out. In a later analysis, TCR association rates were found to vary across HLA loci, with the most associated TCRs seen for DRB1 alleles and the fewest for HLA-C alleles. Sequencing depth was assumed to be roughly uniform across donors in the presence/absence analyses, though that assumption may not hold. Specific HLA alleles were associated with roughly 16,000 TCR beta sequences at a false discovery rate of 0.05 in a later analysis. The earlier analysis of about 600 of the donors excluded seventeen rarely observed V segments, including chromosome 9 orphons, because counts were too low. The study listed 164 TCR beta chains as associated with cytomegalovirus. The authors suggested that the approach could potentially be generalized to other disease states and immunological phenotypes.

Library preparation used the immunoSEQ multiplex PCR assay. The multiplex PCR relied on a mix of 60 forward primers for TCR Vbeta segments and 13 reverse primers for TCR Jbeta segments. Amplification of the CDR3 region of rearranged TCR beta genes was performed with a multiplex PCR assay on genomic DNA. The amplified TCR beta libraries were sequenced on the Illumina HiSeq System as 87-base-pair reads. The original methods were these. Across the 500 to 750 repertoires, a later analysis counted tens of millions of unique TCR beta chains, approximately 10 million of which were shared by at least two donors. To remove PCR and sequencing errors, raw reads were error-corrected and collapsed into unique sequences using a nearest-neighbor algorithm that merged closely related sequences. To assign V, D and J gene segments, CDR3 sequences were aligned to IMGT reference sequences. For a sequence to be retained, at least a six-nucleotide match to both a V gene segment and a J gene segment was required. Rearrangements were called productive when the CDR3 lacked stop codons and stayed in frame with V and J; all others were non-productive. Following IMGT convention, CDR3 was defined as the stretch from the second conserved V-encoded cysteine to the conserved J-encoded phenylalanine. In an earlier analysis of more than 550 of the donors, sequences lacking an unambiguous match to a single V gene segment were excluded. In an earlier analysis of some 590 of the donors, a V segment was called functional when productive rearrangements were above 56.7%, and segregating when the standard deviation between donors exceeded 5%. A statistical classification framework was built for diagnosing cytomegalovirus status from the catalog of TCR beta chain sequences. In a later analysis, TCR nucleotide sequences were compared against IMGT/GENE-DB human TR gene sequences so that V and J genes could be assigned. The TCRdist pipeline was used in a later analysis to assign CDR3 sequences and most-parsimonious VDJ recombination scenarios. In a later analysis, each TCR beta chain was defined by its CDR3 amino acid sequence together with its V-gene family, and reads lacking a unique V-gene family were excluded. A later analysis removed 550 to 700 highly shared, low-generation-probability nucleotide sequences to deal with suspected cross-contamination and a sequencing artifact. For each public chain, a later analysis derived a clonal expansion index from normalized ranks of inferred template counts within each repertoire. Generation probabilities in a later analysis came from a VDJ recombination model fitted to out-of-frame rearrangements, and those results were checked against IGoR. In a later analysis, hypergeometric tests were used to score TCR-TCR, TCR-HLA and TCR-CMV co-occurrence, with a repertoire-size bias correction applied to TCR pairs. A later analysis estimated false discovery rates by permuting HLA or CMV assignments 20 times. In a later analysis, co-occurring TCRs were grouped with DBSCAN, and TCRdist sequence similarity was added when clustering was performed within HLA-allele-positive subsets. Repertoires with fewer than 30,000 or more than 120,000 public chains, plus five repertoires with anomalous nucleotide sharing, were excluded from co-occurrence clustering. TCRdb mirrors the immuneACCESS table, restricted to in-frame sequences. Some clones are absent from its copies; in checked studies, under half trace to an unresolved V gene, and the reason for the others is unknown. V and J calls and clone size are given by that table; D and trimming were obtained from the DNA. The sample table holds around 110,000 clones, of which around 10% were seen once. The ten largest clones add up to less than 4% of the sample.

The cohort comprised under 700 healthy bone marrow donors. At the time of sampling, all cohort members were nominally healthy, though unrecorded immune exposures were likely present. The donor tested CMV seronegative and was one of the 352 seronegative cohort members. Each donor provided a peripheral blood sample, and peripheral blood mononuclear cells were used for TCR beta sequencing. The Qiagen DNeasy Blood Extraction Kit was used to extract genomic DNA from the blood cell samples. The chain couples TRBV12-5 to TRBJ1-4; the D gene lacks a confident call. The sample was PBMCs. The clonotype comes from a man younger than 45 in good health and CMV-seronegative. CDR3 reads: CASGPATTTNEKLFF. The nucleotides read TGTGCTAGTGGCCCCGCAACAACAACTAATGAAAAACTGTTTTTT.